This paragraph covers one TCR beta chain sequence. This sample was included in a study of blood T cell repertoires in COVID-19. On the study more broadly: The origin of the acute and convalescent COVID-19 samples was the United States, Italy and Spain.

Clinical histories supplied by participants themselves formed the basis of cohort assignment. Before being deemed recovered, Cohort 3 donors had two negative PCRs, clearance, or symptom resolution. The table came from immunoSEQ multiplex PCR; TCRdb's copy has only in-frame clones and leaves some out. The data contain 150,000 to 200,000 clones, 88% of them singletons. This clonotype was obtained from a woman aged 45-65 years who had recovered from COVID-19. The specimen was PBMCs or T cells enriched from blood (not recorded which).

CDR3 protein: CAWSLGSYEQYF. As DNA, the CDR3 is TGTGCCTGGAGTCTAGGTTCCTACGAGCAGTACTTC. The rearrangement uses TRBV30 and TRBJ2-7; D ambiguous. Per germline, CDR1 GTSNPN and CDR2 SVGIG (reference sequence). V lost 2 bases, J lost 1 base, and 6 bases lay in between. CDR3 size: 12 residues. The full variable domain, with the rest looked up from reference TRBV30 and TRBJ2-7, is SQTIHQWPATLVQPVGSPLSLECTVEGTSNPNLYWYRQAAGRGLQLLFYSVGIGQISSEVPQNLSASRPQDRQFILSSKKLLLSDSGFYLCAWSLGSYEQYFGPGTRLTVT.